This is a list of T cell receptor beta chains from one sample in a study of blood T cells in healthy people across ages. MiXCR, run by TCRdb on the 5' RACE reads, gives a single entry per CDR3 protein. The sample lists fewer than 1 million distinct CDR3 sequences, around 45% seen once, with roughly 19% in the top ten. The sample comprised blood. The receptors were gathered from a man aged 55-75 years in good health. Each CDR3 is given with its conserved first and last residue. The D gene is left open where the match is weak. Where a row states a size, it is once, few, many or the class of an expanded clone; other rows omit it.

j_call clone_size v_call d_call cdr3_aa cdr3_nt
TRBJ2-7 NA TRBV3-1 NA CASSQVSSDEQYF TGTGCCAGCAGCCAGGTTAGTTCGGACGAGCAGTACTTC
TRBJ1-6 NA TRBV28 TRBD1 CASSLNEGTVLNSPLHF TGTGCCAGCAGTTTAAACGAAGGGACAGTCTTAAATTCACCCCTCCACTTT
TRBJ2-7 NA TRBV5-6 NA CASSFRDIDYEQYF TGTGCCAGCAGCTTTAGGGACATTGACTACGAGCAGTACTTC
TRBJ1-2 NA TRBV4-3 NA CASSQDRGAQYGYTF TGCGCCAGCAGCCAAGATCGGGGGGCGCAATATGGCTACACCTTC
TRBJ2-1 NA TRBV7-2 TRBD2 CASSSTGTTYNEQFF TGTGCCAGCAGCTCGACCGGGACTACTTACAATGAGCAGTTCTTC
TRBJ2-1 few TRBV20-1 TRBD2 CSAPASGGSHEQFF TGCAGTGCTCCCGCTAGCGGGGGGAGTCATGAGCAGTTCTTC
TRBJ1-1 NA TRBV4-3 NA CASSQSGGSTEAFF TGCGCCAGCAGCCAAAGTGGAGGCAGCACTGAAGCTTTCTTT
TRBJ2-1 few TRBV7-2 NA CASSGQAPSSYNEQFF TGTGCCAGCAGCGGCCAGGCCCCGAGCTCCTACAATGAGCAGTTCTTC
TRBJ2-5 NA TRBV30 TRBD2 CAWSNGGADETQYF TGTGCCTGGTCAAACGGGGGGGCGGATGAGACCCAGTACTTC
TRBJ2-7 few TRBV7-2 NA CASSPPNRWQYF TGTGCCAGCAGCCCCCCTAATCGGTGGCAGTACTTC
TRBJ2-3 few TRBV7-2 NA CASAGKGVLTDTQYF TGTGCCAGCGCCGGAAAGGGGGTTCTCACAGATACGCAGTATTTT